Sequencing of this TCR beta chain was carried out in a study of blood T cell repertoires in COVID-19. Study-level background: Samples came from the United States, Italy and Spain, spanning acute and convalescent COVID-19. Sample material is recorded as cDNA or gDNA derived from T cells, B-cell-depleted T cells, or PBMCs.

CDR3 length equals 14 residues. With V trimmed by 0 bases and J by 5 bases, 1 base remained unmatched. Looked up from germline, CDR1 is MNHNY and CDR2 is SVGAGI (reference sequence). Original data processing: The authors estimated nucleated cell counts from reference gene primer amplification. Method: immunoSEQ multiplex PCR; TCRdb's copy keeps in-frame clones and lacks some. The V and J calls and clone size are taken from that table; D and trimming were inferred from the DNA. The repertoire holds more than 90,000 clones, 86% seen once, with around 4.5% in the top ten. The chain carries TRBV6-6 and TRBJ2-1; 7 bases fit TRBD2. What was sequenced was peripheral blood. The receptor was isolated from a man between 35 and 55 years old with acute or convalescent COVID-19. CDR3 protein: CASSYSSGNNEQFF. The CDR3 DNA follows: TGTGCCAGCAGTTACTCGAGCGGGAACAATGAGCAGTTCTTC.